This T cell receptor (beta chain) stems from a study of blood T cell repertoires in COVID-19 (dated by TCRdb to about 2020). Turning to the overall study: The collaborator samples originated in the United States, Italy and Spain and spanned the acute and convalescent phases of COVID-19. The material from the prospective study consisted of cDNA or gDNA derived from T cells, B-cell-depleted T cells, or PBMCs. Subjects who had been exposed to COVID-19, were actively infected with it, or had recovered from it provided the deeply sampled blood TCRbeta repertoires that made up the dataset. The repertoires were released in a freely available public database intended as a resource for research on the immune response to SARS-CoV-2. The samples were drawn from two sources: the first 160 participants of the ongoing ImmuneRACE study, and approximately 1,300 subjects contributed by 6 global collaborators. Nearly every sample came with metadata listing a de-identified subject ID, COVID-19 status, age in years and sex. Where available, HLA class I and class II types were obtained from metadata supplied by the sample provider rather than from assay-based typing.

The immunoSEQ Assay, a bias-controlled multiplex PCR, was used to amplify TCRbeta CDR3 regions from genomic DNA. From the authors' description of their analysis: The number of nucleated cells in each sample was estimated by amplification of reference gene primers within the assay. Sequence reads were collapsed and filtered to measure the absolute abundance of every unique TCRbeta CDR3 rearrangement. For each sample, productive Simpson clonality was calculated as the square root of Simpson's diversity index over productive rearrangements. Here the immuneACCESS table is served through TCRdb, limited to in-frame sequences with V and J called. Missing clones are a known gap in these copies; in checked studies unresolved V genes cover under half, and the rest lacks a known reason. Clone size and V and J calls were adopted from that table, with D and trimming inferred from the DNA. This sample holds 70,000 or so clones; 80% to 90% were observed only once. The top ten clones comprise roughly 6.3% of the sample.

The germline V gene provides CDR1 LGHNA and CDR2 YNFKEQ. CDR3 length: 14 amino acids, cysteine to phenylalanine. Of all the DNA, just the CDR3 is kept, 42 bases in frame from base 1. V is cut by 0 bases and J by 10 bases, and the space between the germline ends is 10 bases. Of note for this clone: No cognate antigen has been identified for it. The input lacks base qualities; no much larger clone sits a single base away.

Here is what the overall study found, with its caveats: The quantity of clinical and demographic metadata differed by source and by participant and was supplied without curation.

Whole blood was collected in K2EDTA tubes by collaborating institutions according to the institutions' own protocols. For TCRbeta analysis, collaborators shipped samples as frozen whole blood, isolated PBMCs, or DNA extracted from either of those sample types. The sequenced sample consisted of peripheral blood. This clonotype was sampled from a woman aged 80 or over with active COVID-19. The rearranged chain carries TRBV4-2 and TRBJ1-6; the D gene lacks a confident call. The DNA is as follows: TGTGCCAGCAGCCAAGACAGGCTGGGCTCACCCCTCCACTTT. The encoded protein is CASSQDRLGSPLHF.